The subject of this entry is one TCR beta chain. The CDR3 loop spans 15 amino acids. CDR1 and CDR2 from the germline V gene are LGHDT and YNNKEL (reference sequence). V was shortened by 2 bases and J by 10 bases, with 20 bases between the two germline ends. Clones were read by immunoSEQ multiplex PCR, and TCRdb kept only the in-frame ones, dropping some. Altogether 150,000 or so clones are present, about 94% being singletons, with the ten largest covering around 5.4%. This sample is part of a study of control samples from healthy donors and cancer patients. The sequenced material came from blood. The J gene is TRBJ1-1, the V gene TRBV3-1 (or the pseudogene TRBV3-2); D gene uncertain. The clonotype originates from a man aged 40-49 years in good health. CDR3 in DNA: TGTGCCAGCAGCCAACCGGGCACAGCGGCCTGGGCAGCTTTCTTT. Protein: CASSQPGTAAWAAFF.